What follows are 2 T cell receptor beta chains derived from one specimen sequenced in a study of T cells after yellow fever vaccination (dated by TCRdb to the late 2010s). The library came from 5' RACE. The sequencing machine was an Illumina NovaSeq 6000. The public sequencing data were trimmed at Q25 with fastp and processed into clonotypes with MiXCR by TCRdb, which kept only in-frame beta chains. Rows with a matching CDR3 protein are joined into one entry that keeps the most common DNA and genes. In all, the sample holds 150,000 to 200,000 distinct CDR3 sequences, and around 10% of those were seen once. Of the sample, 36% falls within the top ten clones. In the paper's terms, the treatment or condition label means: live attenuated yellow fever vaccine strain. Specimen: CD8+ T cells sorted from PBMCs, collected 15 days after the yellow fever booster vaccination. These TCRs come from a young man who received the YFV17D yellow fever vaccine.

This clonotype has ten or more counts. The CDR3 reads CATSRTVPETQYF. For the CDR3, the DNA is TGTGCCACCAGCAGGACCGTACCAGAGACCCAGTACTTC. J is TRBJ2-5 and V is TRBV15, with D hard to call. The CDR3 loop spans 13 amino acids. V lost 3 bases and J 4 bases, leaving 9 bases between the germline ends. Germline V gene sequence: CDR1 LNHNV, CDR2 YYDKDF (reference sequence).

This rearrangement joins TRBV30 to TRBJ2-7; D uncertain. Germline assignment: CDR1 GTSNPN and CDR2 SVGIG (reference sequence). Trimming removed 5 bases at V and 4 bases at J, with 12 bases between. The CDR3 is made up of 12 amino acids. CDR3 sequence reads: CAWGNEAYEQYF. The CDR3 nucleotides are TGTGCCTGGGGGAACGAGGCTTACGAGCAGTACTTC.